These T cell receptor beta chains were read from a single sample in a study of cytomegalovirus exposure and HLA in healthy donors. Profiling relied on immunoSEQ multiplex PCR, and the TCRdb table lists in-frame clones only, not all of them. Its table records about 190,000 clones. Source material: PBMCs. These receptors were obtained from a man aged 30 to 39 in good health and CMV-seronegative. The CDR3 runs from the conserved cysteine through the conserved F or W. Fields, in order: D gene, J gene, V gene, CDR3 DNA, CDR3 protein. D genes are given only for firm matches.

TRBD1 | TRBJ1-2 | TRBV29-1 | TGCAGCGTTGAAGATCTTAGGAGGACAGGGTCTAACTATGGCTACACCTTC | CSVEDLRRTGSNYGYTF
- | TRBJ1-6 | TRBV2 | TGTGCCAGCAGTGAAGTCACTTCCTCCTATAATTCACCCCTCCACTTT | CASSEVTSSYNSPLHF
- | TRBJ2-7 | TRBV11-2 | TGTGCCAGCAGCTTATCAGAGGGTTCCTACGAGCAGTACTTC | CASSLSEGSYEQYF
TRBD1 | TRBJ1-1 | TRBV19 | TGTGCCAGTAGTATAGATGGGACAGGGGCGTACACTGAAGCTTTCTTT | CASSIDGTGAYTEAFF
TRBD1 | TRBJ1-3 | TRBV10-3 | TGTGCCATCAGGGGACAGGGGGCGTTCGGAAACACCATATATTTT | CAIRGQGAFGNTIYF
TRBD1 | TRBJ2-1 | TRBV16 | TGTGCCAGCAGCCATCCCGGGACAGGCTTGGGTGAGCAGTTCTTC | CASSHPGTGLGEQFF
- | TRBJ2-1 | TRBV28 | TGTGCCAGCAGTTTTCCCCCCCGCGGCGATGAGCAGTTCTTC | CASSFPPRGDEQFF
- | TRBJ2-3 | TRBV11-2 | TGTGCCAGCAGGTCAGGGACAACAGATACGCAGTATTTT | CASRSGTTDTQYF
- | TRBJ1-1 | TRBV5-1 | TGCGCCAGCGGGGGGGCTGCTGGTCAGGAGTACACTGAAGCTTTCTTT | CASGGAAGQEYTEAFF
- | TRBJ1-1 | TRBV7-9 | TGTGCCAGCAGAGGTGAGAGGAGCACTGAAGCTTTCTTT | CASRGERSTEAFF
- | TRBJ1-1 | TRBV6-6 | TGTGCCAGCAGTTATGCAGGCAGCTTGAACACTGAAGCTTTCTTT | CASSYAGSLNTEAFF
- | TRBJ1-4 | TRBV5-1 | TGCGCCAGCAGCTCGGCAACTAATGAAAAACTGTTTTTT | CASSSATNEKLFF
- | TRBJ1-5 | TRBV1 | TGCACCAGCAGCCTAGGGGACAGGGGCCGCAATCAGCCCCAGCATTTT | CTSSLGDRGRNQPQHF